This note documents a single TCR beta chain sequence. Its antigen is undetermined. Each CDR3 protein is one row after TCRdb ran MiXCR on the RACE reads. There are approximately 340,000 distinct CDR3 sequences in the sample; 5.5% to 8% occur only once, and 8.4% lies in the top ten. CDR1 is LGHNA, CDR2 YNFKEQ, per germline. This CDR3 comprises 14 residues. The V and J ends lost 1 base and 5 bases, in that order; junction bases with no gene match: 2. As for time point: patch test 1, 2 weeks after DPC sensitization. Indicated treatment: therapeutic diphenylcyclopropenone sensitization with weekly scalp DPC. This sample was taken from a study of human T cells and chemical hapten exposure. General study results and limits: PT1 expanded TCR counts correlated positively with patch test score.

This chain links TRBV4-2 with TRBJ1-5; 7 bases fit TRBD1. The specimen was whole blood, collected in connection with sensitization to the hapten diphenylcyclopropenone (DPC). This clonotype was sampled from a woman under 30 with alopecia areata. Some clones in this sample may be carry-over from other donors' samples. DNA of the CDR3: TGTGCCAGCAGCCAAGTAGGGGGCGATCAGCCCCAGCATTTT. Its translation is CASSQVGGDQPQHF.